Shown below are 30 T cell receptor beta chains from a single sample sequenced in a study of monozygotic twins with inflammatory bowel disease. TCRdb re-called the 5' RACE reads; every CDR3 protein appears as one record, without DNA. The clone table shows fewer than 400,000 distinct CDR3 sequences, with the ten largest holding about 5%. The sample consisted of blood. The source is a human donor with ulcerative colitis or Crohn's disease, or a healthy co-twin of an affected twin (not recorded which).

The V gene is TRBV7-3, the J gene TRBJ2-2; TCRdb picks TRBD1, but there is no DNA to check that call. The germline V gene has CDR1 SGHTA and CDR2 FQGTGA. The CDR3 runs to 16 residues. The CDR3 region is CASSEAGGTNTGELFF.

The V and J genes are TRBV5-4 and TRBJ2-1; TCRdb designates TRBD1, a call that cannot be tested without DNA. The CDR3 consists of 12 residues. Looked up from germline, CDR1 is SGHNT and CDR2 is YYREEE (reference sequence). CDR3 protein: CASSFKGGEQFF.

The chain has TRBV5-6 and TRBJ1-5. From germline, CDR1 is SGHDT and CDR2 YYEEEE. This CDR3 is 15 amino acids long. This CDR3 is CASSSTLLPDQPQHF.

The chain couples TRBV25-1 to TRBJ2-7; the TRBD2 assignment by TCRdb is unverifiable without DNA. This CDR3 spans 13 amino acids. Per germline, CDR1 MGHDK and CDR2 SYGVNS. The CDR3 reads CASGLTATYEQYF.

The rearrangement uses TRBV6-1 and TRBJ1-6; lacking DNA, the TRBD1 call made by TCRdb goes unchecked. CDR3 size: 15 residues. The V gene's germline CDR1 is MNHNS and CDR2 SASEGT. CDR3 residues: CASIPGFGYNSPLHF.

The CDR3 reads CASSRAGTTGGQNIQYF. The rearrangement uses TRBV7-9 and TRBJ2-4; as DNA is missing, the TRBD1 call by TCRdb cannot be tested. Germline CDR1 SEHNR, CDR2 FQNEAQ (reference sequence). This CDR3 comprises 17 residues. Complete variable domain (other parts from reference TRBV7-9 and TRBJ2-4): DTGVSQNPRHKITKRGQNVTFRCDPISEHNRLYWYRQTLGQGPEFLTYFQNEAQLEKSRLLSDRFSAERPKGSFSTLEIQRTEQGDSAMYLCASSRAGTTGGQNIQYFGAGTRLSVL.

V and J are TRBV20-1 and TRBJ2-2. Germline loops: CDR1 DFQATT, CDR2 SNEGSKA (reference sequence). CDR3 length: 15 residues. CDR3 sequence reads: CSATYPRTNTGELFF.

CDR3 residues: CASRSRYNEQFF. The gene calls are TRBV7-2 and TRBJ2-1. The CDR3 has 12 residues. The germline V gene encodes CDR1 SGHTA and CDR2 FQGNSA.

The chain carries TRBV12-3 or TRBV12-4 and TRBJ2-7; the TRBD1 assignment by TCRdb is unverifiable without DNA. The CDR3 spans 13 residues. The CDR3 region is CASSVSGAGVKYF.

The chain is built from TRBV7-2 and TRBJ1-2; absent DNA, TCRdb's TRBD1 call cannot be checked. CDR3 size: 16 residues. CDR1 and CDR2 (germline): SGHTA, FQGNSA. CDR3 region: CASSQGAQGESYGYTF.

The chain carries TRBV11-3 and TRBJ2-1. CDR1 is SGHNT, CDR2 YENEEA, per germline. The CDR3 has 14 amino acids. CDR3 loop: CASSLEGFYNEQFF.

The V and J genes are TRBV6-2 or TRBV6-3 and TRBJ2-5; TCRdb selects TRBD2, and the lack of DNA leaves this call unchecked. Germline CDR1 is MNHEY and CDR2 is SVGEGT. The CDR3 is made up of 19 amino acids. The CDR3 loop is CASSYPFGTSGTFQETQYF.

The chain is built from TRBV6-2 or TRBV6-3 and TRBJ1-1; the TCRdb D gene call, TRBD1, has no DNA to confirm it. The CDR3 is 14 amino acids. CDR1 MNHEY and CDR2 SVGEGT come from the germline V gene. CDR3 loop: CASSYRTGHTEAFF.

V and J are TRBV12-3 or TRBV12-4 and TRBJ2-7; with no DNA, the TCRdb D assignment of TRBD1 cannot be verified. This CDR3 region has 14 residues. The CDR3 is CASSFPVLPYEQYF.

This chain uses TRBV13 with TRBJ2-6; TCRdb designates TRBD1, a call that cannot be tested without DNA. This CDR3 region has 15 residues. Germline V gene lookup returns CDR1 PRHDT and CDR2 FYEKMQ (reference sequence). CDR3 sequence reads: CASSSWGAGANVLTF.

V usage is TRBV19 and J usage is TRBJ2-1; TCRdb calls TRBD1, which cannot be checked without DNA. CDR1 LNHDA and CDR2 SQIVND come from the germline V gene (reference sequence). CDR3 size: 14 residues. The CDR3 loop reads CASSLVAAPAEQFF.

The J gene is TRBJ2-6, the V gene TRBV15; no DNA is available, so the TRBD1 call from TCRdb remains unchecked. The germline gives CDR1 LNHNV, CDR2 YYDKDF (reference sequence). This CDR3 is built from 17 residues. CDR3 in amino acids: CATSRSKQASGANVLTF.

V usage is TRBV27 and J usage is TRBJ2-1; TCRdb selects TRBD1, and the lack of DNA leaves this call unchecked. CDR3 length: 14 amino acids. Germline V lookup: CDR1 MNHEY, CDR2 SMNVEV (reference sequence). The CDR3 sequence: CASTIPGTDNEQFF.

The genes are TRBV14 and TRBJ2-2; TCRdb picks TRBD1, but there is no DNA to check that call. Germline lookup yields CDR1 SGHDN and CDR2 FVKESK. The CDR3 runs to 20 residues. CDR3 amino acids: CASRRLPSHEGQANTGELFF.

The chain is built from TRBV5-1 and TRBJ2-3; absent DNA, TCRdb's TRBD1 call cannot be checked. The CDR3 runs 16 residues. Germline CDR1 reads SGHRS; CDR2 reads YFSETQ. The CDR3 loop reads CASSHKTGFSTDTQYF.

V usage is TRBV12-3 or TRBV12-4 and J usage is TRBJ1-5; the D call from TCRdb, TRBD1, cannot be confirmed without DNA. The CDR3 consists of 12 residues. The CDR3 spells CATRVQGQPQHF.

The V and J genes are TRBV29-1 and TRBJ2-1. The CDR3 extends over 11 amino acids. Germline V gene data show CDR1 as SQVTM and CDR2 as ANQGSEA. The CDR3 sequence is CSVDSVNEQFF.

The gene calls are TRBV12-3 or TRBV12-4 and TRBJ1-4. The CDR3 totals 16 residues. CDR3 in amino acids: CASSLAVATESRKLFF.

The rearrangement uses TRBV28 and TRBJ2-1; TCRdb indicates TRBD2, and absent DNA this call remains unverified. Germline lookup yields CDR1 MDHEN and CDR2 SYDVKM. The CDR3 has 16 residues. The CDR3 loop is CASSPNRLAGGNEQFF.

The chain recombines TRBV6-2 or TRBV6-3 with TRBJ2-2; the TRBD1 assignment by TCRdb is unverifiable without DNA. From germline, CDR1 is MNHEY and CDR2 SVGEGT. The length of the CDR3 is 15 residues. This CDR3 reads CASRTRDIGTGELFF.

The chain is built from TRBV7-9 and TRBJ2-3. The CDR3 contains 14 residues. Per the germline V gene, CDR1 is SEHNR and CDR2 is FQNEAQ (reference sequence). CDR3 sequence reads: CASSRTVGADTQYF.

The gene calls are TRBV5-4 and TRBJ1-1; TCRdb outputs TRBD1, but without DNA this stays unchecked. Per the germline V gene, CDR1 is SGHNT and CDR2 is YYREEE (reference sequence). The CDR3 runs to 11 residues. The CDR3 reads CASNRGTEAFF.

The V and J genes are TRBV5-1 and TRBJ2-6; TCRdb's D call of TRBD1 is untestable without DNA. This CDR3 is 17 amino acids long. Germline V CDR1 and CDR2: SGHRS, YFSETQ. The CDR3 is CASSLTPTGLGANVLTF.

The V gene is TRBV12-3 or TRBV12-4, the J gene TRBJ1-1; no DNA is available, so the TRBD1 call from TCRdb remains unchecked. CDR3 length: 15 amino acids. The CDR3 sequence: CASSFPLSVVTEAFF.

V is TRBV5-1 and J is TRBJ1-1; the D gene TCRdb calls, TRBD1, cannot be checked with no DNA. The CDR3 length is 14 residues. Germline lookup yields CDR1 SGHRS and CDR2 YFSETQ. CDR3 residues: CASSFRQGPFEAFF.